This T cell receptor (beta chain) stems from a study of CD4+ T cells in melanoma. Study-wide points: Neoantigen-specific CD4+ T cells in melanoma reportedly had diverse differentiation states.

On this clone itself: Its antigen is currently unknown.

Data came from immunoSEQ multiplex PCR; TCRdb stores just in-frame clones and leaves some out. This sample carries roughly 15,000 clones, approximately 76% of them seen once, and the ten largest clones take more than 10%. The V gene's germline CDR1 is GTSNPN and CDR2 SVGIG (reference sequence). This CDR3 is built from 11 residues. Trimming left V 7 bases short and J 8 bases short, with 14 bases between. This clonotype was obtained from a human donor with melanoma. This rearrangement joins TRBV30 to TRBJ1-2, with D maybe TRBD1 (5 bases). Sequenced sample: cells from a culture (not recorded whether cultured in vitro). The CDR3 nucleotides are TGTGCCTTGGGGCGGGTTCGCGGCTACACCTTC. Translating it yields CALGRVRGYTF.